These T cell receptor beta chains were read from a single sample in a study of blood T cell repertoires in COVID-19. The repertoire was sequenced with immunoSEQ multiplex PCR; TCRdb's copy has only in-frame clones and lacks some. The top ten hold roughly 2.8% of the sample, which has 150,000 or so clones, over 80% seen once. Sequencing was done on a sample of peripheral blood. All receptors derive from a woman aged 60-75 years with acute or convalescent COVID-19. Both conserved end residues are part of each CDR3. D genes are given only for firm matches. For some rows the clone size is stated as once, few or many, or as a class when expanded; others skip it.

CDR3nt: TGTGCCAGGGGGCTTCTCAAAGAGACCCAGTACTTC; CDR3aa: CARGLLKETQYF; d_gene: -; v_gene: TRBV2; j_gene: TRBJ2-5; abundance: -
CDR3nt: TGTGCCAGCAGTTTGTTGGGCGCTAGCGGGGTCGGGACCCAGTACTTC; CDR3aa: CASSLLGASGVGTQYF; d_gene: TRBD2; v_gene: TRBV28; j_gene: TRBJ2-5; abundance: -
CDR3nt: TGTGCCAGCAGTCGAGGGGGACAAGCAGCCTACGAGCAGTACTTC; CDR3aa: CASSRGGQAAYEQYF; d_gene: -; v_gene: TRBV6-5; j_gene: TRBJ2-7; abundance: -
CDR3nt: TGTGCCAGCAGCCCCCGACTAGCGGGCGACAATGAGCAGTTCTTC; CDR3aa: CASSPRLAGDNEQFF; d_gene: TRBD2; v_gene: TRBV11-3; j_gene: TRBJ2-1; abundance: -
CDR3nt: TGTGCCAGCAGCCAGGGACTAGCAATCGGGGAGCTGTTTTTT; CDR3aa: CASSQGLAIGELFF; d_gene: TRBD2; v_gene: TRBV3-1/TRBV3-2; j_gene: TRBJ2-2; abundance: once
CDR3nt: TGTGCCAGCTCGGCCGGGACAGGCTTTCAAGGGGGAAACACCATATATTTT; CDR3aa: CASSAGTGFQGGNTIYF; d_gene: TRBD1; v_gene: TRBV18; j_gene: TRBJ1-3; abundance: -
CDR3nt: TGCGCCAGCGGACAGGTGGTCGGTGCGGAAGGCTACACCTTC; CDR3aa: CASGQVVGAEGYTF; d_gene: TRBD1; v_gene: TRBV5-1; j_gene: TRBJ1-2; abundance: -
CDR3nt: TGCAGCGCCCCCCCGACAGGGGGAAACACTGAAGCTTTCTTT; CDR3aa: CSAPPTGGNTEAFF; d_gene: TRBD1; v_gene: TRBV29-1; j_gene: TRBJ1-1; abundance: once
CDR3nt: TGTGCCAGCAGCCAAGTAGCCGGAGCGGGGACTGAAGCTTTCTTT; CDR3aa: CASSQVAGAGTEAFF; d_gene: -; v_gene: TRBV4-2; j_gene: TRBJ1-1; abundance: -
CDR3nt: TGTGCCACCAGTGATTCCAGACTAGCGGGGCTTTACAATGAGCAGTTCTTC; CDR3aa: CATSDSRLAGLYNEQFF; d_gene: TRBD2; v_gene: TRBV24-1; j_gene: TRBJ2-1; abundance: -
CDR3nt: TGTGCCAGCAGCTTAAAGGCTAGCACGGGCTGGAATGAGCAGTTCTTC; CDR3aa: CASSLKASTGWNEQFF; d_gene: -; v_gene: TRBV7-3; j_gene: TRBJ2-1; abundance: -
CDR3nt: TGTGCCAGCAGTGAACAGGGTACCTACGAGCAGTACTTC; CDR3aa: CASSEQGTYEQYF; d_gene: -; v_gene: TRBV2; j_gene: TRBJ2-7; abundance: once
CDR3nt: TGCGCCAGCAGCCAAGAGGGCCGGAATAGCAATCAGCCCCAGCATTTT; CDR3aa: CASSQEGRNSNQPQHF; d_gene: -; v_gene: TRBV4-1; j_gene: TRBJ1-5; abundance: -
CDR3nt: TGTGCCAGCAGCTTAAGGACAGGGGGCTTCTACGAGCAGTACTTC; CDR3aa: CASSLRTGGFYEQYF; d_gene: TRBD1; v_gene: TRBV7-9; j_gene: TRBJ2-7; abundance: -
CDR3nt: TGTGCCAGCAGCTTGGTCGGGACTTCCCGCTCCTACGAGCAGTACTTC; CDR3aa: CASSLVGTSRSYEQYF; d_gene: -; v_gene: TRBV5-6; j_gene: TRBJ2-7; abundance: -
CDR3nt: TGTGCCAGCAGTCGAAGGGGGGATACGCAGTATTTT; CDR3aa: CASSRRGDTQYF; d_gene: -; v_gene: TRBV6-5; j_gene: TRBJ2-3; abundance: once
CDR3nt: TGTGCCAGCAGCCCCGGGACAGGGGTCTCACCCCTCCACTTT; CDR3aa: CASSPGTGVSPLHF; d_gene: TRBD1; v_gene: TRBV3-1/TRBV3-2; j_gene: TRBJ1-6; abundance: many
CDR3nt: TGTGCCAGCAGCCTAAGATCGGGGAACGGGGTCGAAAAGACCCAGTACTTC; CDR3aa: CASSLRSGNGVEKTQYF; d_gene: -; v_gene: TRBV7-2; j_gene: TRBJ2-5; abundance: once
CDR3nt: TGTGCCAGCAGCTTAGATCTAGGACTAGCGGGGAGTGGGAATGAGCAGTTCTTC; CDR3aa: CASSLDLGLAGSGNEQFF; d_gene: TRBD2; v_gene: TRBV11-3; j_gene: TRBJ2-1; abundance: -
CDR3nt: TGTGCCAGCAGCCAAGACCCCACTAGGAACAATGAGCAGTTCTTC; CDR3aa: CASSQDPTRNNEQFF; d_gene: -; v_gene: TRBV4-2; j_gene: TRBJ2-1; abundance: -